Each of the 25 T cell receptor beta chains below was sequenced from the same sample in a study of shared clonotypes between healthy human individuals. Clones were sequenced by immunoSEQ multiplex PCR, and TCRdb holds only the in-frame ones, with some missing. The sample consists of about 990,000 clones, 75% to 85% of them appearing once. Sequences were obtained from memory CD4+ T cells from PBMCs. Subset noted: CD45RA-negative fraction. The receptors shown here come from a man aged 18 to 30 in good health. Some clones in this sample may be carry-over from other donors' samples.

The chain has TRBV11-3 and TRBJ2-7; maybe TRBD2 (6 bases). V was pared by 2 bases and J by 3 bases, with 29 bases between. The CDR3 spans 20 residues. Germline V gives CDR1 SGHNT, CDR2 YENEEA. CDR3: CASSLRLAPSGDSSVYEQYF. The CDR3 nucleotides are TGTGCCAGCAGCTTACGGCTAGCGCCGTCCGGGGATAGCTCTGTCTACGAGCAGTACTTC.

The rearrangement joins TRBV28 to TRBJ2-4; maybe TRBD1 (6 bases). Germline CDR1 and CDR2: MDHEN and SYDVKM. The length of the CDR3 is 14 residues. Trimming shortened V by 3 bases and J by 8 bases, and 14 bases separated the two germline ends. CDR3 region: CASSFSGDFDIQYF. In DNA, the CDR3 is TGTGCCAGCAGTTTCTCAGGGGATTTTGACATTCAGTACTTC. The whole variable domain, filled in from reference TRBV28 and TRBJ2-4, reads DVKVTQSSRYLVKRTGEKVFLECVQDMDHENMFWYRQDPGLGLRLIYFSYDVKMKEKGDIPEGYSVSREKKERFSLILESASTNQTSMYLCASSFSGDFDIQYFGAGTRLSVL.

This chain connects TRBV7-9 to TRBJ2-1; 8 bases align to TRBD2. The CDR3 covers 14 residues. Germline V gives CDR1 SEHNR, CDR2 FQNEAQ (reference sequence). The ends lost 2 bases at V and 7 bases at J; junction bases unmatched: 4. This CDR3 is CASSLTAGVNEQFF. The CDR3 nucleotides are TGTGCCAGCAGCTTAACAGCGGGAGTTAATGAGCAGTTCTTC.

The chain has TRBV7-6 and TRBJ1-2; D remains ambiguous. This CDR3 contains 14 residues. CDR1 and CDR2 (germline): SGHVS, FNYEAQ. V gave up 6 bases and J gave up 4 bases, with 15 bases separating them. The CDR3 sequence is CASSGSTSGYGYTF. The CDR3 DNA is TGTGCCAGCAGTGGGTCCACGTCGGGCTATGGCTACACCTTC.

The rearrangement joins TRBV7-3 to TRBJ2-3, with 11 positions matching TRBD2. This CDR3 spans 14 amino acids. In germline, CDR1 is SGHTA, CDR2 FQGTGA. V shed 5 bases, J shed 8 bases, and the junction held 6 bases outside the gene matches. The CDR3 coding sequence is TGTGCCAGCAGCACTAGCGGGAGATTGAGTACGCAGTATTTT. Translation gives CASSTSGRLSTQYF.

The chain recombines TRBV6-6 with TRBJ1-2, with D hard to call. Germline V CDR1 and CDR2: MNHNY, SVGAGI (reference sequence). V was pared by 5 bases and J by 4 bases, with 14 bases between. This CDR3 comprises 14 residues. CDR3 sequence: CASSRLGSVYGYTF. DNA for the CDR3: TGTGCCAGCAGTCGCCTCGGCAGTGTCTATGGCTACACCTTC.

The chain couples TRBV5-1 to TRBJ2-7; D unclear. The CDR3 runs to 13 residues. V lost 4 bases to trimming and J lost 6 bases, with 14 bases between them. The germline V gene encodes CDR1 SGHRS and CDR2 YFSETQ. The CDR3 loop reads CASSANSAGEQYF. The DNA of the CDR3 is TGCGCCAGCAGCGCTAACAGTGCTGGCGAGCAGTACTTC.

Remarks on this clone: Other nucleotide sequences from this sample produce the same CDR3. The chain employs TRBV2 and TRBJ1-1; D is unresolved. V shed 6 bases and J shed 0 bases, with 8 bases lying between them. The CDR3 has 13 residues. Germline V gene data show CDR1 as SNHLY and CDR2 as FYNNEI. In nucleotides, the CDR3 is TGTGCCAGCAGGAGCGATATGAACACTGAAGCTTTCTTT. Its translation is CASRSDMNTEAFF.

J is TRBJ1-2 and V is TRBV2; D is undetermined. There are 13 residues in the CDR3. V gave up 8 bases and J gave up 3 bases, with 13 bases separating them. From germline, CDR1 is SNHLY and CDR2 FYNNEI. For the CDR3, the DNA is TGTGCCAGCGGAGTTAGGGCTGACTATGGCTACACCTTC. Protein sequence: CASGVRADYGYTF.

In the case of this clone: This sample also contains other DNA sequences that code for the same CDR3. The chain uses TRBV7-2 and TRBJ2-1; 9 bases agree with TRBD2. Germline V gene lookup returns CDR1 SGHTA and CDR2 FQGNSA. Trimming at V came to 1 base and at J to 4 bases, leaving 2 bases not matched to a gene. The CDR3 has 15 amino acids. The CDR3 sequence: CASSLGGRDYNEQFF. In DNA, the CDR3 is TGTGCCAGCAGCTTAGGCGGGAGGGATTACAATGAGCAGTTCTTC.

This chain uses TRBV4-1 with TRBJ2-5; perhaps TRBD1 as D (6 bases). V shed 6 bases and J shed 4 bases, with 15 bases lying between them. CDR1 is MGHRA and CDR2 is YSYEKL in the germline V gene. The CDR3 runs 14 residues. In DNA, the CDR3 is TGCGCCAGCAGACCTACAGGGTTGGGAGAGACCCAGTACTTC. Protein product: CASRPTGLGETQYF.

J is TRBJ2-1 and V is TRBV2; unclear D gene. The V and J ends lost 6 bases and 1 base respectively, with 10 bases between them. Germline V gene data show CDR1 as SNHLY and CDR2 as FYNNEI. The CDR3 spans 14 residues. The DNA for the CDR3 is TGTGCCAGCAGAATATCCCATTCCTACAATGAGCAGTTCTTC. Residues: CASRISHSYNEQFF.

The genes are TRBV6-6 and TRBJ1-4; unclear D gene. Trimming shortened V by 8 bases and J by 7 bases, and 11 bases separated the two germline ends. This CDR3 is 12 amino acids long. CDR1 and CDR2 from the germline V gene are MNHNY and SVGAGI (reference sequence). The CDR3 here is CASCLASEKLFF. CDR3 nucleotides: TGTGCCAGCTGCCTGGCCAGTGAAAAACTGTTTTTT.

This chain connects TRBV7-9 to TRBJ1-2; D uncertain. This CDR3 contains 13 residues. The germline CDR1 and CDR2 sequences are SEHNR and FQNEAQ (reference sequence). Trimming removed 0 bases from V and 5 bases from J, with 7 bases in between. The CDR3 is CASSLAAVYGYTF. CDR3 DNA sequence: TGTGCCAGCAGCTTAGCGGCAGTTTATGGCTACACCTTC. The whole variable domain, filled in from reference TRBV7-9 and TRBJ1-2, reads DTGVSQNPRHKITKRGQNVTFRCDPISEHNRLYWYRQTLGQGPEFLTYFQNEAQLEKSRLLSDRFSAERPKGSFSTLEIQRTEQGDSAMYLCASSLAAVYGYTFGSGTRLTVV.

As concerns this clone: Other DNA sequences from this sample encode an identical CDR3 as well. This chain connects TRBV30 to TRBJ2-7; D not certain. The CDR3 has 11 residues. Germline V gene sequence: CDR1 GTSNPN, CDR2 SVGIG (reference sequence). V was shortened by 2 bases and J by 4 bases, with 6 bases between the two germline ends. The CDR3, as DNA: TGTGCCTGGAGTTTCTCATACGAGCAGTACTTC. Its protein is CAWSFSYEQYF.

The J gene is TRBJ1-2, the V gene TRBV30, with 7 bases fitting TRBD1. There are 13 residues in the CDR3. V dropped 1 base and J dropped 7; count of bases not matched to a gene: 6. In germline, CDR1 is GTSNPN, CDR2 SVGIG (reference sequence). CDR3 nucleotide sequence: TGTGCCTGGAGTGCGTCAGGGGGTCTTGGCTACACCTTC. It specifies CAWSASGGLGYTF.

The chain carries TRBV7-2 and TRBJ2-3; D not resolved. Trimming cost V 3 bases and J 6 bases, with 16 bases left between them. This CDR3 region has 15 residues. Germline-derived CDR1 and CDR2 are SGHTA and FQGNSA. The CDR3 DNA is TGTGCCAGCAGCTTCCGATACGGGCCCCAGGATACGCAGTATTTT. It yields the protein CASSFRYGPQDTQYF.

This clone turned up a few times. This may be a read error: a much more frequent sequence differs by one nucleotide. This chain's CDR3 is CASSPYRDQPQHF. In DNA, the CDR3 is TGTGCCAGCAGCCCATACAGGGATCAGCCCCAGCATTTT. The chain employs TRBV28 and TRBJ1-5, with D maybe TRBD1 (6 bases). This CDR3 region has 13 residues. The V gene lost 6 bases and the J gene lost 5 bases, with 11 bases spanning the gap. In germline, CDR1 is MDHEN, CDR2 SYDVKM.

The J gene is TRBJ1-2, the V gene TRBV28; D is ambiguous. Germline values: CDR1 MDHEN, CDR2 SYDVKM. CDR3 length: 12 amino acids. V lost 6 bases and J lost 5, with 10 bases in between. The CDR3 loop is CASSPSLYGYTF. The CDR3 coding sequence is TGTGCCAGCAGCCCGAGTTTATATGGCTACACCTTC.

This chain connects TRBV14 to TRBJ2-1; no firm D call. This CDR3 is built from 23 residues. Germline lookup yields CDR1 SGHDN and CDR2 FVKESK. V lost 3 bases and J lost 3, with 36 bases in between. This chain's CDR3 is CASSQGWIGRIALLCHLYNEQFF. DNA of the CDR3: TGTGCCAGCAGCCAGGGATGGATTGGTAGGATAGCCCTTTTATGCCACCTCTACAATGAGCAGTTCTTC.

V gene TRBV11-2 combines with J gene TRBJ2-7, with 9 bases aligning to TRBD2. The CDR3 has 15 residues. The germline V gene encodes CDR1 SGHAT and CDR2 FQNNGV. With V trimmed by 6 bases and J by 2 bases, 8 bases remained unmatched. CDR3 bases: TGTGCCAGCAGACATAGCGGGAGAGGGGCCTACGAGCAGTACTTC. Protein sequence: CASRHSGRGAYEQYF.

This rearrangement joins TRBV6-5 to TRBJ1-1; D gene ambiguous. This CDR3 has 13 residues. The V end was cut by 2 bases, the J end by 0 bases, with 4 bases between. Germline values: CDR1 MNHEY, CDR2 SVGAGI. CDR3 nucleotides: TGTGCCAGCAGTTACGTCTTGAACACTGAAGCTTTCTTT. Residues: CASSYVLNTEAFF.

The CDR3, as DNA: TGTGCCAGCAGCGTAGATCTCGCGGTCGGTACGTATGGCTACACCTTC. Translation gives CASSVDLAVGTYGYTF. V usage is TRBV9 and J usage is TRBJ1-2; D unresolved. V was cut by 0 bases and J by 5 bases, with 17 bases left in between. This CDR3 is built from 16 residues. CDR1 is SGDLS and CDR2 is YYNGEE in the germline V gene.

The CDR3: CASSVGLGQGAGNEQFF. The CDR3 DNA sequence: TGTGCCAGCAGCGTAGGCCTGGGACAGGGGGCTGGGAATGAGCAGTTCTTC. This chain joins TRBV9 and TRBJ2-1; 12 nucleotides line up with TRBD1. CDR3 size: 17 residues. Germline assignment: CDR1 SGDLS and CDR2 YYNGEE. Trimming cost V 0 bases and J 7 bases; bases outside gene matches: 8.

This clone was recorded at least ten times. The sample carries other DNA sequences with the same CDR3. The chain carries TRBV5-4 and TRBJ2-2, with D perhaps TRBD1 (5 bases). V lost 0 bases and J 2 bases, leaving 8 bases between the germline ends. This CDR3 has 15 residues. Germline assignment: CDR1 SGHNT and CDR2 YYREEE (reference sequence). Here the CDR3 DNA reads TGTGCCAGCAGCTTGGGACAGCTAAACACCGGGGAGCTGTTTTTT. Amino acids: CASSLGQLNTGELFF.